This TCR beta chain comes out of a study of a mutant IDH1 vaccine in newly diagnosed glioma listed by TCRdb under 2021. Study-wide context: Across visits V03 through V10, patients got a total of eight vaccinations, given in weeks 1, 3, 5, 7, 11, 15, 19 and 23. Vaccination was initiated 4-6 weeks after radiotherapy alone, or concurrently with temozolomide cycles in the chemotherapy-containing groups. The roughly 33 treated patients were roughly 62% male and around 40% female, with a mean age of roughly 40 years. Before enrollment, most patients had been given radiochemotherapy with temozolomide as standard therapy, while the rest had received either radiotherapy alone or temozolomide alone. Six visits were used for peripheral blood collection: V03 (baseline), V05, V07, V10, V12 and V13. For exploratory analyses, longitudinal TCRB deep sequencing was carried out in some 25 treated patients wherever samples were available.

Here is what the overall study found, with its caveats: Availability determined which PBMC samples were chosen for TCRB deep sequencing. The authors stated that sample limitations prevented analyses of patient blood samples from being reproduced. Vaccine-induced immune responses across multiple MHC alleles were detected in approximately 94% of patients. Pseudoprogression appeared unrelated to alterations in the top peripheral T cell clonotypes detected by TCRB sequencing.

Interpreted using the paper, the time point label stands for: week 23, last vaccination. Each vaccine dose was 300 ug of a 20-mer mutant IDH1 peptide in Montanide, given subcutaneously with topical imiquimod. Newly diagnosed WHO grade 3 or 4 IDH1-mutant astrocytomas showing loss of nuclear ATRX were present in the donors. The samples were drawn from NOA16, a multicentre, single-arm, open-label phase I trial in Germany that tested a mutant IDH1 peptide vaccine in humans for the first time. Genomic DNA for TCRB sequencing was extracted from EDTA blood using the DNeasy Blood and Tissue Kit. The library relied on the immunoSEQ multiplex PCR assay. Following the manufacturer's protocol, the hsTCRB Kit was used to amplify rearranged TCR beta chain sequences. TCRB libraries were sequenced on an Illumina MiSeq. The published analysis was carried out like this. The kit vendor's proprietary platform handled demultiplexing, trimming and gene mapping. TCRdb stores this immuneACCESS table with in-frame sequences only. Part of the clones is absent; in the studies checked, under half of the shortfall reflects unresolved V genes, and no reason is known for the rest. V, J and clone size reflect that table, while D and trimming were determined from the DNA. For this sample the table gives tens of thousands of clones, of which roughly 80% were detected only once. Of the sample, 6% to 6.5% is held by the ten largest clones.

On this clone: Its antigen remains undetermined. No base quality information exists; no much larger clone differs at one position.

Sequenced here: PBMCs, sampled from a glioma patient whose treatment included an IDH1 peptide vaccine. The receptor comes from a man aged 35-49 years with glioma.

The nucleotides read TGTGCCAGCAGCTTGTTTAACGAGCAGTACTTC. Protein translation: CASSLFNEQYF. The rearranged chain carries TRBV5-8 and TRBJ2-7, with the D gene too uncertain to name. The germline V gene provides CDR1 SGHTS and CDR2 YDEGEE. The CDR3 sequence holds 11 residues, the cysteine and phenylalanine included. Left in the record is the CDR3 DNA by itself, 33 bases read in frame from the first base. Between the V and J ends, shortened by 1 base and 5 bases respectively, the junction contains 4 bases.